Below are 29 T cell receptor beta chains sequenced from a single sample in a study of PD-1 blockade in classical Hodgkin lymphoma. The protocol was immunoSEQ multiplex PCR, while the TCRdb copy is restricted to in-frame clones and leaves out a portion. Here the sample spans about 21,000 clones, approximately 70% being singletons. Relapse was seen in all patients after autologous stem cell transplantation, and brentuximab vedotin exposure was variable. Material: peripheral blood mononuclear cells (PBMCs), obtained at baseline. The receptors were sampled from a human donor with classical Hodgkin lymphoma.

This clone rates as medium-sized (0.01 to 0.1%). The chain carries TRBV7-9 and TRBJ1-4; 7 bases align to TRBD1. CDR3 length: 15 residues. Losses at the gene ends were 0 bases for V and 8 bases for J; bases not matched to a gene: 6. Germline V CDR1 and CDR2: SEHNR, FQNEAQ (reference sequence). The DNA of the CDR3 is TGTGCCAGCAGCTTAGCTGAGGGGGCGCGGGAAAAACTGTTTTTT. Its protein is CASSLAEGAREKLFF.

V gene TRBV5-5 combines with J gene TRBJ2-3; 7 nucleotides match TRBD2. The CDR3 sequence is 16 residues long. Trimming cost V 5 bases and J 1 base; bases outside gene matches: 10. From germline, CDR1 is SGHKS and CDR2 YYEKEE (reference sequence). CDR3 region: CASSFSMGGGTDTQYF. For the CDR3, the DNA is TGTGCCAGCAGTTTCTCCATGGGGGGGGGCACAGATACGCAGTATTTT.

The CDR3 coding sequence is TGTGCCAGCAGTTACTCGAGTAGTGGGGAGACCCAGTACTTC. Protein: CASSYSSSGETQYF. This rearrangement joins TRBV6-5 to TRBJ2-5; D remains ambiguous. CDR3 length: 14 amino acids. Germline-derived CDR1 and CDR2 are MNHEY and SVGAGI. V lost 0 bases and J lost 5, with 10 bases in between.

This chain links TRBV5-1 with TRBJ1-4; 8 bases are a match to TRBD1. J lost 8 bases, V lost 3 bases, and 9 bases had no gene match. Germline assignment: CDR1 SGHRS and CDR2 YFSETQ. The CDR3 is made up of 15 amino acids. In DNA, the CDR3 is TGCGCCAGCAGCTACTCAGGGGGCGCGAGGGAAAAACTGTTTTTT. Its translation is CASSYSGGAREKLFF.

Here the CDR3 DNA reads TGCGCCAGCAGCTCTACCGGGACAGGGGTGGCCGAGCAGTACTTC. This translates into CASSSTGTGVAEQYF. The chain combines TRBV5-1 with TRBJ2-7; 10 bases match TRBD1. The CDR3 is 15 amino acids. Per germline, CDR1 SGHRS and CDR2 YFSETQ. The ends lost 3 bases at V and 6 bases at J; junction bases unmatched: 9.

The chain has TRBV10-2 and TRBJ2-1, with 7 bases identical to TRBD1. Germline V gene data show CDR1 as WSHSY and CDR2 as SAAADI. The CDR3 is made up of 15 amino acids. V shed 8 bases and J 2 bases; nucleotides not matched to a gene: 9. The CDR3 coding sequence is TGCGCCAGCGGGCATCTCGACAGGGCCTACAATGAGCAGTTCTTC. As protein: CASGHLDRAYNEQFF.

The rearrangement joins TRBV11-3 to TRBJ2-2; D may be TRBD1 (6 bases). Trimming shortened V by 4 bases and J by 1 base, and 13 bases separated the two germline ends. This CDR3 region has 16 residues. Germline V lookup: CDR1 SGHNT, CDR2 YENEEA. CDR3 sequence reads: CASSSVGRGNTGELFF. The CDR3 region has the DNA TGTGCCAGCAGCTCGGTGGGCAGGGGGAACACCGGGGAGCTGTTTTTT. The full variable domain, its missing parts supplied by reference TRBV11-3 and TRBJ2-2, is EAGVVQSPRYKIIEKKQPVAFWCNPISGHNTLYWYLQNLGQGPELLIRYENEEAVDDSQLPKDRFSAERLKGVDSTLKIQPAELGDSAVYLCASSSVGRGNTGELFFGEGSRLTVL.

V is TRBV6-5 and J is TRBJ2-7; D unresolved. CDR3 length: 14 residues. Deletions cut 2 bases from V and 4 bases from J, with 12 bases between. Per germline, CDR1 MNHEY and CDR2 SVGAGI. The CDR3 nucleotides read TGTGCCAGCAGTTACCAGTCTAGTAAATACGAGCAGTACTTC. This sequence encodes CASSYQSSKYEQYF.

This clone was counted only a few times. V is TRBV28 and J is TRBJ2-5; 7 positions agree with TRBD1. V lost 7 bases, J lost 5 bases, and 16 bases stayed unmatched. The CDR3 is 16 amino acids. CDR1 MDHEN and CDR2 SYDVKM come from the germline V gene. CDR3 region: CASISNRGVNMETQYF. In DNA form, the CDR3 reads TGTGCCAGCATCTCTAACAGGGGTGTCAATATGGAGACCCAGTACTTC.

The V and J genes are TRBV20-1 and TRBJ2-2; D is undetermined. CDR1 is DFQATT, CDR2 SNEGSKA, per germline (reference sequence). The CDR3 runs to 9 residues. Trimming pared 7 bases from V and 8 bases from J, leaving 5 bases between. This chain's CDR3 is CSGPGELFF. The CDR3 bases are TGCAGTGGGCCGGGGGAGCTGTTTTTT.

The rearrangement links TRBV7-2 to TRBJ2-7; D gene uncertain. Trimming removed 1 base at V and 3 bases at J, with 10 bases between. This CDR3 spans 14 amino acids. CDR1 is SGHTA and CDR2 is FQGNSA in the germline V gene. The DNA for the CDR3 is TGTGCCAGCAGCTTAGGGGCCCAACTCTACGAGCAGTACTTC. Protein: CASSLGAQLYEQYF. Supplemented by reference TRBV7-2 and TRBJ2-7, the full variable domain reads GAGVSQSPSNKVTEKGKDVELRCDPISGHTALYWYRQSLGQGLEFLIYFQGNSAPDKSGLPSDRFSAERTGGSVSTLTIQRTQQEDSAVYLCASSLGAQLYEQYFGPGTRLTVT.

This chain joins TRBV4-3 and TRBJ2-1; 12 nucleotides agree with TRBD2. CDR1 LGHNA and CDR2 YSLEER come from the germline V gene. V lost 3 bases to trimming and J lost 7 bases; unmatched junction nucleotides: 7. The length of the CDR3 is 16 residues. The DNA for the CDR3 is TGCGCCAGCAGCCAGGAACTAGCGGGGGGAGGGAATGAGCAGTTCTTC. Translating it yields CASSQELAGGGNEQFF.

J is TRBJ1-5 and V is TRBV6-5; TRBD1 matches at 8 bases. There are 14 residues in the CDR3. The junction had 2 bases not matched to a gene; V was cut back by 6 bases and J by 1 base. CDR1 is MNHEY, CDR2 SVGAGI, per germline. The CDR3 region is CASRQGGSNQPQHF. DNA for the CDR3: TGTGCCAGCAGACAGGGGGGGAGCAATCAGCCCCAGCATTTT.

The chain uses TRBV14 and TRBJ2-5, with 13 bases lining up with TRBD2. J lost 4 bases, V lost 4 bases, and 6 bases had no gene match. There are 16 residues in the CDR3. Per the germline V gene, CDR1 is SGHDN and CDR2 is FVKESK. CDR3 in DNA: TGTGCCAGCAGCCCCCTTGGACTAGCGGGAGTAGAGACCCAGTACTTC. Translation gives CASSPLGLAGVETQYF.

CDR3 region: CASSVGLTDTQYF. As DNA, the CDR3 is TGTGCCAGCAGCGTAGGCCTCACAGATACGCAGTATTTT. The chain links TRBV9 to TRBJ2-3, with D uncertain. The germline CDR1 and CDR2 sequences are SGDLS and YYNGEE. This CDR3 comprises 13 residues. V was pared by 0 bases and J by 2 bases, with 4 bases between.

The chain is built from TRBV7-9 and TRBJ1-6; D uncertain. Germline values: CDR1 SEHNR, CDR2 FQNEAQ (reference sequence). The ends were cut back, 1 base at V and 7 bases at J, with 2 bases in the middle. The CDR3 sequence is 12 residues long. CDR3 protein: CASSLENSPLHF. CDR3 sequence (DNA): TGTGCCAGCAGCTTAGAAAATTCACCCCTCCACTTT.

The chain links TRBV28 to TRBJ2-7; D is perhaps TRBD1 (5 bases). The CDR3 contains 11 residues. In germline, CDR1 is MDHEN, CDR2 SYDVKM. The V end lost 6 bases, the J end lost 3 bases, and 6 bases lay between the germline ends. CDR3 protein: CASSDSYEQYF. The CDR3 bases are TGTGCCAGCAGCGACAGCTACGAGCAGTACTTC.

In this sample, this clone turned up once. This chain joins TRBV5-1 and TRBJ2-3; D gene ambiguous. CDR1 and CDR2 (germline): SGHRS, YFSETQ. This CDR3 comprises 14 residues. V lost 2 bases, J lost 5 bases, and 12 bases lay in between. CDR3 region: CASSLGRLGDTQYF. The CDR3 nucleotides read TGCGCCAGCAGCTTAGGACGGCTGGGAGATACGCAGTATTTT.

This clone has only one observation. V is TRBV5-1 and J is TRBJ2-1, with D possibly TRBD1 on 6 matching bases. The germline V gene encodes CDR1 SGHRS and CDR2 YFSETQ. The V and J ends lost 2 bases and 2 bases respectively, with 14 bases between them. This CDR3 is 16 amino acids long. CDR3: CASSFYFQGTYNEQFF. DNA for the CDR3: TGCGCCAGCAGCTTCTATTTCCAGGGGACCTACAATGAGCAGTTCTTC.

This chain connects TRBV5-6 to TRBJ1-1; D gene unclear. CDR3 length: 12 amino acids. Trimming shortened V by 1 base and J by 8 bases, and 9 bases separated the two germline ends. Germline CDR1 reads SGHDT; CDR2 reads YYEEEE. CDR3 residues: CASSLSHVEAFF. DNA for the CDR3: TGTGCCAGCAGCTTGTCCCACGTAGAAGCTTTCTTT.

The chain carries TRBV5-4 and TRBJ1-2, with 7 bases aligning to TRBD1. The length of the CDR3 is 18 residues. Germline trimming cut 3 bases from V and 3 bases from J; bases unmatched to any gene: 17. Germline-derived CDR1 and CDR2 are SGHNT and YYREEE (reference sequence). The CDR3 nucleotides read TGTGCCAGCAGCTGGGGATTACAGGGGCCCGTATTAGACTATGGCTACACCTTC. It specifies CASSWGLQGPVLDYGYTF.

The V and J genes are TRBV18 and TRBJ1-5, with D perhaps matching TRBD1 (6 bases). This CDR3 contains 14 residues. Germline V gene sequence: CDR1 KGHSH, CDR2 LQKENI. Trimming cost V 6 bases and J 4 bases, with 13 bases left between them. CDR3 DNA: TGTGCCAGCTCTGTACAGGGTGGGAATCAGCCCCAGCATTTT. This gives the protein CASSVQGGNQPQHF. Full variable domain (missing parts from reference TRBV18 and TRBJ1-5): NAGVMQNPRHLVRRRGQEARLRCSPMKGHSHVYWYRQLPEEGLKFMVYLQKENIIDESGMPKERFSAEFPKEGPSILRIQQVVRGDSAAYFCASSVQGGNQPQHFGDGTRLSIL.

This rearrangement joins TRBV9 to TRBJ1-1, with TRBD1 matching 7 bases. This CDR3 spans 15 amino acids. CDR1 and CDR2 (germline): SGDLS, YYNGEE. The V gene end was trimmed by 4 bases and the J gene end by 2 bases; junction bases not matched to a gene: 8. The CDR3: CASSLTTGTNTEAFF. CDR3 bases: TGTGCCAGCAGCTTAACGACAGGGACTAACACTGAAGCTTTCTTT.

The DNA for the CDR3 is TGTGCCAGCAGTTACCTGGCGGATACGCAGTATTTT. Residues: CASSYLADTQYF. This sequence joins TRBV6-5 and TRBJ2-3, with D unclear. Germline CDR1 and CDR2: MNHEY and SVGAGI. CDR3 length: 12 amino acids. V lost 2 bases and J 6 bases, leaving 6 bases between the germline ends.

The chain couples TRBV19 to TRBJ2-7; no firm D call. V was trimmed by 3 bases and J by 3 bases, leaving 9 bases between them. Germline V gives CDR1 LNHDA, CDR2 SQIVND (reference sequence). The CDR3 covers 13 residues. The CDR3 sequence is CASSILESYEQYF. DNA of the CDR3: TGTGCCAGTAGTATCTTAGAGAGCTACGAGCAGTACTTC.

The V call is TRBV28, the J call TRBJ2-4; 7 bases map to TRBD2. The germline V gene has CDR1 MDHEN and CDR2 SYDVKM. The CDR3 covers 15 residues. The V and J ends lost 6 bases and 3 bases, in that order; junction bases with no gene match: 8. CDR3 sequence (DNA): TGTGCCAGCAGCAGCGGGGTGCTGGGCAAAAACATTCAGTACTTC. Protein sequence: CASSSGVLGKNIQYF. Complete variable domain (other parts from reference TRBV28 and TRBJ2-4): DVKVTQSSRYLVKRTGEKVFLECVQDMDHENMFWYRQDPGLGLRLIYFSYDVKMKEKGDIPEGYSVSREKKERFSLILESASTNQTSMYLCASSSGVLGKNIQYFGAGTRLSVL.

The chain links TRBV18 to TRBJ2-7; the D gene is possibly TRBD1 (6 bases). Looked up from germline, CDR1 is KGHSH and CDR2 is LQKENI. The CDR3 is 16 amino acids. The V end lost 6 bases, the J end lost 2 bases, and 20 bases lay between the germline ends. The CDR3 DNA is TGTGCCAGCTCTCAGCTTCAGGGGCCCTCTACCTACGAGCAGTACTTC. This codes for CASSQLQGPSTYEQYF.

Regarding this clone: Other DNA sequences in the same sample also yield this CDR3. The chain couples TRBV6-5 to TRBJ2-7, with a weak D call TRBD2 (5 bases). Germline loops: CDR1 MNHEY, CDR2 SVGAGI. The CDR3 sequence is 13 residues long. Trimming took 0 bases from V and 3 from J, leaving 6 bases between them. The CDR3 DNA is TGTGCCAGCAGTTACTCCCGGGACTACGAGCAGTACTTC. It translates to CASSYSRDYEQYF.

The chain carries TRBV11-2 and TRBJ2-5; 11 bases line up with TRBD2. The germline V gene encodes CDR1 SGHAT and CDR2 FQNNGV. Trimming removed 0 bases from V and 4 bases from J; junction bases left unmatched: 4. This CDR3 region has 16 residues. CDR3 DNA: TGTGCCAGCAGCTTAGATCAGACTAGCGGGGCAGAGACCCAGTACTTC. It codes for CASSLDQTSGAETQYF. Together with reference TRBV11-2 and TRBJ2-5, the CDR3 gives the full variable domain: EAGVAQSPRYKIIEKRQSVAFWCNPISGHATLYWYQQILGQGPKLLIQFQNNGVVDDSQLPKDRFSAERLKGVDSTLKIQPAKLEDSAVYLCASSLDQTSGAETQYFGPGTRLLVL.